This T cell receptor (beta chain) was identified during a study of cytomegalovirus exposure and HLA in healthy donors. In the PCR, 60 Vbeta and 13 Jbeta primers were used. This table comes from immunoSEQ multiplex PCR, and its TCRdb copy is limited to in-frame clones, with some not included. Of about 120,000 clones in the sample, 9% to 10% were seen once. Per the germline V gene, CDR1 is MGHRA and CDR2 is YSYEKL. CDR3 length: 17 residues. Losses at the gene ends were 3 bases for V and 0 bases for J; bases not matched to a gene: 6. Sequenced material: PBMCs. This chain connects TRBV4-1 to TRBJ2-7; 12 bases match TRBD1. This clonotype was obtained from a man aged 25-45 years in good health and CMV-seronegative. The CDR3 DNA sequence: TGCGCCAGCAGCCAGCTAATGGGACAGGGGGCCTCCTACGAGCAGTACTTC. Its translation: CASSQLMGQGASYEQYF.